This is a list of T cell receptor beta chains from one sample in a study of blood T cell repertoires in COVID-19. TCRdb's table, derived via immunoSEQ multiplex PCR, lists solely in-frame clones and lacks some. The sample shows about 200,000 clones, approximately 91% of them seen only once. The material sequenced was peripheral blood. The receptors come from a woman aged 40 to 50 with acute or convalescent COVID-19. CDR3s include the opening cysteine and the closing phenylalanine or tryptophan. The D gene is left open where the match is weak. The size entry is marked missing in some rows and otherwise reads once, few, many or a size class.

v_call: TRBV2
d_call: NA
j_call: TRBJ1-2
clone_size: NA
cdr3_nt: TGTGCCAGCAGTTCTACAGGGAACACGGCCAAGAACTATGGCTACACCTTC
cdr3_aa: CASSSTGNTAKNYGYTF

v_call: TRBV5-5
d_call: TRBD1
j_call: TRBJ1-1
clone_size: NA
cdr3_nt: TGTGCCAGCAGCTGGACGGGACAGGGGACCACTGAAGCTTTCTTT
cdr3_aa: CASSWTGQGTTEAFF

v_call: TRBV5-4
d_call: NA
j_call: TRBJ1-1
clone_size: NA
cdr3_nt: TGTGCCACCGGCCCTGTAGGGACACCCGGCACTGAAGCTTTCTTT
cdr3_aa: CATGPVGTPGTEAFF

v_call: TRBV6-2/TRBV6-3
d_call: TRBD1
j_call: TRBJ1-1
clone_size: NA
cdr3_nt: TGTGCCAGCAGTTACTGGGACAGGGAGTCAAACACTGAAGCTTTCTTT
cdr3_aa: CASSYWDRESNTEAFF

v_call: TRBV5-1
d_call: NA
j_call: TRBJ2-5
clone_size: NA
cdr3_nt: TGCGCCAGCAGCTTGGGGGCCCCCCCCCAAGAGACCCAGTACTTC
cdr3_aa: CASSLGAPPQETQYF

v_call: TRBV19
d_call: TRBD1
j_call: TRBJ1-2
clone_size: few
cdr3_nt: TGTGCCAGTAGACGGGACAGGGGTGGCTATGGCTACACCTTC
cdr3_aa: CASRRDRGGYGYTF

v_call: TRBV2
d_call: TRBD1
j_call: TRBJ1-2
clone_size: NA
cdr3_nt: TGTGCCAGCAGCGGGGACAGGGGAAATGGCTACACCTTC
cdr3_aa: CASSGDRGNGYTF

v_call: TRBV4-1
d_call: TRBD1
j_call: TRBJ2-5
clone_size: once
cdr3_nt: TGCGCCAGCAGCCAAGATCCCCCAGGGGGCTACGAGACCCAGTACTTC
cdr3_aa: CASSQDPPGGYETQYF

v_call: TRBV11-2
d_call: TRBD1
j_call: TRBJ2-2
clone_size: NA
cdr3_nt: TGTGCCAGCAGCTTAGGAGGGACAGGGGAATCGGCCGGGGAGCTGTTTTTT
cdr3_aa: CASSLGGTGESAGELFF

v_call: TRBV9
d_call: NA
j_call: TRBJ1-2
clone_size: once
cdr3_nt: TGTGCCAGCAGCGTAGACCAGGGCAACTATGGCTACACCTTC
cdr3_aa: CASSVDQGNYGYTF

v_call: TRBV2
d_call: TRBD2
j_call: TRBJ2-3
clone_size: NA
cdr3_nt: TGTGCCAGCAATCGACTAGCGGTAACAGATACGCAGTATTTT
cdr3_aa: CASNRLAVTDTQYF

v_call: TRBV10-3
d_call: NA
j_call: TRBJ1-2
clone_size: NA
cdr3_nt: TGTGCCATCAGTGAGTCGGCAGGGAATAACTATGGCTACACCTTC
cdr3_aa: CAISESAGNNYGYTF

v_call: TRBV5-4
d_call: NA
j_call: TRBJ2-5
clone_size: NA
cdr3_nt: TGTGCCAGCAGCAGAGGGGACTCTCAAGAGACCCAGTACTTC
cdr3_aa: CASSRGDSQETQYF

v_call: TRBV5-4
d_call: TRBD1
j_call: TRBJ1-5
clone_size: NA
cdr3_nt: TGTGCCAGCAGCTTGGGGACAGGGGTTCAGCCCCAGCATTTT
cdr3_aa: CASSLGTGVQPQHF

v_call: TRBV23-1
d_call: NA
j_call: TRBJ2-2
clone_size: NA
cdr3_nt: TGCGCCTCAGGGCGGGACAGCAAACTAATTAAGAACACCGGGGAGCTGTTTTTT
cdr3_aa: CASGRDSKLIKNTGELFF

v_call: TRBV10-3
d_call: NA
j_call: TRBJ1-2
clone_size: NA
cdr3_nt: TGTGCCATCAGTGAGTCGGGTAGGGCGTCAGGGGCTAACTATGGCTACACCTTC
cdr3_aa: CAISESGRASGANYGYTF

v_call: TRBV7-6
d_call: TRBD2
j_call: TRBJ2-3
clone_size: NA
cdr3_nt: TGTGCCAGCAGCCGGACTAGTATGGGAGCCGATACGCAGTATTTT
cdr3_aa: CASSRTSMGADTQYF

v_call: TRBV11-2
d_call: TRBD1
j_call: TRBJ1-3
clone_size: NA
cdr3_nt: TGTGCCAGCAGCTTCTCCGGGACAGCAAGCTCTGGAAACACCATATATTTT
cdr3_aa: CASSFSGTASSGNTIYF

v_call: TRBV6-5
d_call: TRBD1
j_call: TRBJ1-5
clone_size: NA
cdr3_nt: TGTGCCAGCAGTACAGGGGGTAACAATCAGCCCCAGCATTTT
cdr3_aa: CASSTGGNNQPQHF

v_call: TRBV7-8
d_call: TRBD1
j_call: TRBJ1-2
clone_size: NA
cdr3_nt: TGTGCCAGCAGCCCGACAGGGATGGGAGGCTACACCTTC
cdr3_aa: CASSPTGMGGYTF

v_call: TRBV9
d_call: TRBD2
j_call: TRBJ2-2
clone_size: NA
cdr3_nt: TGTGCCAGCAGCGCCGGGGGGGACACCGGGGAGCTGTTTTTT
cdr3_aa: CASSAGGDTGELFF

v_call: TRBV27
d_call: NA
j_call: TRBJ2-5
clone_size: NA
cdr3_nt: TGTGCCAGCAGTTTAGTTACTGGAGCAGAGACCCAGTACTTC
cdr3_aa: CASSLVTGAETQYF

v_call: TRBV9
d_call: NA
j_call: TRBJ1-1
clone_size: NA
cdr3_nt: TGTGCCAGCAGCCTGGATACAGAGATCATGAACACTGAAGCTTTCTTT
cdr3_aa: CASSLDTEIMNTEAFF

v_call: TRBV19
d_call: TRBD2
j_call: TRBJ2-5
clone_size: NA
cdr3_nt: TGTGCCAGTAGTGCCCGGTGGCTAGCGGGGGAGACCCAGTACTTC
cdr3_aa: CASSARWLAGETQYF

v_call: TRBV29-1
d_call: TRBD1
j_call: TRBJ1-2
clone_size: few
cdr3_nt: TGCAGCGTTGAAGGGGACAGGGGACACCCCAGCTATGGCTACACCTTC
cdr3_aa: CSVEGDRGHPSYGYTF

v_call: TRBV5-1
d_call: TRBD2
j_call: TRBJ2-1
clone_size: NA
cdr3_nt: TGCGCCAGCAGCTTGGAACTAGCGGGGGTTAACAATGAGCAGTTCTTC
cdr3_aa: CASSLELAGVNNEQFF

v_call: TRBV6-1
d_call: NA
j_call: TRBJ1-5
clone_size: few
cdr3_nt: TGTGCCAGCAGTGAGAGGGAGGTTCAGCCCCAGCATTTT
cdr3_aa: CASSEREVQPQHF

v_call: TRBV7-2
d_call: TRBD2
j_call: TRBJ2-6
clone_size: NA
cdr3_nt: TGTGCCAGCAGCTCTGAGCGGGGCCTTAGCTCTGGGGCCAACGTCCTGACTTTC
cdr3_aa: CASSSERGLSSGANVLTF

v_call: TRBV7-3
d_call: TRBD1
j_call: TRBJ1-2
clone_size: NA
cdr3_nt: TGTGCCAGCAGCCCGGGGGTTGCCGGGACAGCCTTCTTC
cdr3_aa: CASSPGVAGTAFF

v_call: TRBV3-1/TRBV3-2
d_call: NA
j_call: TRBJ1-2
clone_size: NA
cdr3_nt: TGTGCCAGCAGCCAGGATGGAGGTGGCTACACCTTC
cdr3_aa: CASSQDGGGYTF